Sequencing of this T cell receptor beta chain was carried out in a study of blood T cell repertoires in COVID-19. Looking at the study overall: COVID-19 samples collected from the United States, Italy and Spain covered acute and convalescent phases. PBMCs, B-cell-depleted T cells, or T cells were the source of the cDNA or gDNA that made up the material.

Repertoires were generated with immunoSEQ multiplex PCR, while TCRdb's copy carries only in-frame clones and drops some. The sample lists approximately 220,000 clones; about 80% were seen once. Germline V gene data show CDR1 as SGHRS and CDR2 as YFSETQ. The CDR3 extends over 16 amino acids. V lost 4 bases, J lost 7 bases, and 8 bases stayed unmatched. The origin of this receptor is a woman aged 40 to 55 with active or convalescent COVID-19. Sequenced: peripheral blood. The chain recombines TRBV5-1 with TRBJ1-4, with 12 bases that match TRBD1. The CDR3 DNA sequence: TGCGCCAGCAGCCTGGGACAGGGGGCGCGAAGTGAAAAACTGTTTTTT. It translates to CASSLGQGARSEKLFF.